The rows below give T cell receptor beta chains drawn from one sample of a study of CD8+CD57+ T cells in acquired aplastic anemia. Each CDR3 protein gets one entry after TCRdb re-called the reads with MiXCR. The sample lists hundreds of thousands of distinct CDR3 sequences; less than 35% were seen once. The sample was sorted CD4+, CD8+, or CD8+CD57+ T cells (not recorded which) from PBMCs. These TCRs come from a human donor with aplastic anemia. Each CDR3 is given with its conserved first and last residue. D genes are given only for firm matches. Rows may omit the clone size; those that give it use once, few, many or a size class.

clone_size,j_call,d_call,v_call,cdr3_aa,cdr3_nt
many,TRBJ1-6,.,TRBV3-1,CASSQGVDNSPLHF,TGTGCCAGCAGCCAAGGGGTGGATAATTCACCCCTCCACTTT
few,TRBJ2-7,.,TRBV7-9,CASSSNRDTFYEQYF,TGTGCCAGCAGCTCAAACCGGGACACCTTCTACGAGCAGTACTTC
.,TRBJ2-5,.,TRBV29-1,CSVRKEETQYF,TGCAGCGTGCGGAAGGAGGAGACCCAGTACTTC
many,TRBJ1-3,.,TRBV20-1,CSARENSGNTIYF,TGCAGTGCTAGAGAGAACTCTGGAAACACCATATATTTT
.,TRBJ1-2,.,TRBV5-6,CAGFGSNYGYTF,TGTGCCGGATTCGGAAGCAACTATGGCTACACCTTC
.,TRBJ2-2,TRBD1,TRBV20-1,CSATQGAVSGELFF,TGCAGTGCTACCCAGGGGGCAGTGTCCGGGGAGCTGTTTTTT
few,TRBJ2-2,.,TRBV29-1,CSVVLTGELFF,TGCAGCGTTGTCTTGACCGGGGAGCTGTTTTTT
few,TRBJ2-7,.,TRBV6-1,CASRGRKQAPYEQYF,TGTGCCAGCCGAGGCCGCAAACAGGCTCCCTACGAGCAGTACTTC
.,TRBJ2-7,TRBD2,TRBV5-1,CASSLALADREQYF,TGCGCCAGCAGCTTGGCGCTAGCGGATAGAGAGCAGTACTTC
few,TRBJ2-7,.,TRBV5-4,CASSLAFEQYF,TGTGCCAGCAGCTTGGCCTTCGAGCAGTACTTC
.,TRBJ1-1,.,TRBV3-1,CASSGGTGNTEAFF,TGTGCCAGCAGCGGGGGAACAGGGAACACTGAAGCTTTCTTT
many,TRBJ1-2,.,TRBV19,CASSIDRGYGYTF,TGTGCCAGTAGTATAGACAGAGGCTATGGCTACACCTTC
.,TRBJ2-1,TRBD2,TRBV20-1,CSAFDLAGNYNEQFF,TGCAGTGCTTTCGACTTAGCGGGGAACTACAATGAGCAGTTCTTC
.,TRBJ1-1,.,TRBV11-2,CASSFDGSNTEAFF,TGTGCCAGCAGCTTCGACGGATCGAACACTGAAGCTTTCTTT